This TCR beta chain comes out of a study of T cells in Graves' hyperthyroidism and ophthalmopathy (dated by TCRdb to the late 2010s). The study in broad terms: Peripheral blood samples were taken at the time of initial diagnosis, prior to any treatment. Once sampling was done, hyperthyroidism patients were given methimazole at a starting dose of 30 mg daily, whereas ophthalmopathy patients were given high-dose intravenous methylprednisolone. The paper describes TCR Vbeta CDR3 sequencing of 120 to 150 peripheral blood samples, made up of 40 to 45 ophthalmopathy patients, approximately 73 hyperthyroidism patients and some 17 progressor patients. To identify distinguishing TCR V-J signatures, a discovery cohort of about a hundred patients was used, comprising roughly 45 with Graves' ophthalmopathy and 57 with stable Graves' hyperthyroidism. In several Graves' hyperthyroidism patients, the study also compared T-cell repertoires from thyroid tissue with T-cell repertoires from blood. The 75 to 100 discovery patients were randomly split 7:3 into training and test sets. Prospective prediction of ophthalmopathy was tested in an independent validation cohort of some 19 hyperthyroidism patients and some 17 patients who later progressed to ophthalmopathy.

V ends up 4 bases short and J 1 base short, with an unmatched junction base count of 4. Based on the germline V gene, the CDR1 and CDR2 sequences are MGHRA and YSYEKL. Inclusive of the bounding cysteine and phenylalanine, the CDR3 is 17 residues long. This entry keeps only the CDR3 DNA: 51 bases, framed from base 1. Ophthalmopathy patients had moderately to severely active disease, with a Clinical Activity Score of 3 or more, a NOSPECS grade of 4 or more, and a disease duration of less than 3 months. The study excluded patients with uncontrolled infections, other autoimmune diseases, pregnancy or lactation. Diagnoses were based on clinical symptoms, serum thyroxine and TRAb, thyroid ultrasound and orbital computed tomography. PBMCs were separated from roughly 10 ml of fresh peripheral blood using Ficoll-Paque density gradient centrifugation. Total RNA was extracted using Trizol reagent, and RNA quality was assessed on an Agilent 2100 Bioanalyzer.

This clonotype was picked up a small number of times. The antigen this receptor binds is unknown. No clone much larger than this one lies a single base away; base qualities are absent. The full study reports these points: In cross-validation, a model built on a 13 V-J signature told ophthalmopathy apart from stable hyperthyroidism with about 90% sensitivity and roughly 82% specificity, and in testing the same model reached 80%/75%. No statistical method was used to set the sample size in advance, and investigators knew the group allocation. Most expanded thyroid clonotypes (frequency above 0.001) were also detected in blood, a finding suggesting that blood repertoires may reflect thyroid immune responses. During validation, the model predicted progression to ophthalmopathy a median of approximately 6.5 months ahead of onset, with roughly 65% sensitivity and 72% to 80% specificity.

Amplification of TCR beta CDR3 regions was carried out from RNA transcripts. A first-round RT-PCR of the TCR CDR3 used the HTBI primer set with the Qiagen OneStep RT-PCR kit. Libraries were constructed in a second round of multiplex PCR, after which size selection and purification were performed. Sequencing of the libraries was done on an Illumina HiSeq2000 using paired-end 100 bp reads. The published analysis was carried out like this. Raw data were processed with SOAPnuke, discarding reads with adapters, uncalled bases, mean Phred below 15, or no exact constant-primer or identifier match. High-quality paired reads were merged using COPE v1.2.5, and each unique nucleotide sequence was defined as a clonotype. MiTCR v1.1 was used to align clonotypes to the IMGT TRBV, TRBD and TRBJ reference segments. The analysis was restricted to V-J combinations with a frequency above 0.0001, which together covered approximately 99% of the repertoires. The TCS score was defined as the ratio of F50 (clonal expansion) to E x V (chaos), calculated using BLOSUM62-based TCRdist between CDR3 peptides within each V-J. Welch's t-statistics and random forest reduced 500 to 650 V-J features to some 14, which were used in a naive Bayes classifier (R e1071). The raw public data were reprocessed by TCRdb itself: fastp quality trimming at Q25, MiXCR clonotype calling, in-frame beta chains only. Each entry is one CDR3 protein sequence, shown with its most common DNA and genes. In this record, the V and J calls reflect TCRdb's handling and not the investigators' own analysis. In all, the sample holds approximately 690,000 distinct CDR3 sequences, and less than 25% of those were seen once. The top ten hold around a third of the sample.

The chain is encoded by TRBV4-1 joined to TRBJ1-6; 10 bases in the junction line up with TRBD1. This TCR was sampled from a young man with Graves' ophthalmopathy. The sequenced sample consisted of blood. The DNA is TGCGCCAGCAGCCCGACAGGGGGCGCATCCTATAATTCACCCCTCCACTTT. Translated, it gives CASSPTGGASYNSPLHF.